This T cell receptor beta chain was sequenced in a study of neurological immune-mediated disorders. Germline CDR1 is SGHRS and CDR2 is YFSETQ. V lost 4 bases to trimming and J lost 4 bases, with 14 bases between them. The CDR3 has 14 amino acids. This clonotype was seen ten or more times. TCRdb re-derived calls from the 5' RACE reads in MiXCR, one entry per CDR3 protein. In the table there are about 70,000 distinct CDR3 sequences, 5.2% of which are singletons. The TCR originated in a human donor with multiple sclerosis. The donor label of this sample is uncertain. The chain uses TRBV5-1 and TRBJ1-2; the D gene is possibly TRBD1 (5 bases). Sequenced sample: PBMCs. DNA of the CDR3: TGCGCCAGCAGCCCAGGCGGGGGGAGCTATGGCTACACCTTC. This translates into CASSPGGGSYGYTF.